Listed below are T cell receptor beta chains from one sample, sequenced in a study of T-cell memory formation after mild COVID-19. TCRdb processed the 5' RACE reads anew with MiXCR; each CDR3 protein has one entry. The data hold almost 550,000 distinct CDR3 sequences, with roughly 22% observed a single time. The sample comprised PBMCs or a T cell subset sorted from them (not recorded which). The receptors were gathered from an adult woman who had mild COVID-19 (a few samples of this study predate the infection). Cell type and time point are not known. Each CDR3 is given with its conserved first and last residue. D genes are given only for firm matches. Clone size appears in some rows only: once, few, many, or a class for an expanded clone.

J: TRBJ1-2; V: TRBV7-2; size: once; D: TRBD1; DNA: TGTGCCAGCAGCTCGGGACAGGGGGCATTCTATGGCTACACCTTC; CDR3: CASSSGQGAFYGYTF
J: TRBJ2-7; V: TRBV21-1; size: NA; D: NA; DNA: TGTGCCAGCAGCAAAGCGCAAAGCTTGGACTACGAGCAGTACTTC; CDR3: CASSKAQSLDYEQYF
J: TRBJ2-1; V: TRBV4-1; size: few; D: TRBD2; DNA: TGCGCCAGCAGCTTACGGACTAGCGGGAGGGCTGATGAACAGTTCTTC; CDR3: CASSLRTSGRADEQFF
J: TRBJ1-1; V: TRBV15; size: few; D: NA; DNA: TGTGCCACCAGGGTCTTAGGGGTGAGCACTGAAGCTTTCTTT; CDR3: CATRVLGVSTEAFF
J: TRBJ1-5; V: TRBV19; size: many; D: NA; DNA: TGTGCCAGTAGAAGGGACACCGTTAGCAATCAGCCCCAGCATTTT; CDR3: CASRRDTVSNQPQHF
J: TRBJ2-1; V: TRBV20-1; size: NA; D: TRBD2; DNA: TGCAGTGCTGGCGACGGGAGGAGCTCCTACAATGAGCAGTTCTTC; CDR3: CSAGDGRSSYNEQFF
J: TRBJ2-1; V: TRBV9; size: few; D: TRBD2; DNA: TGTGCCAGCAGCGTAGCTCTAGCGGGAGCTCAGGAGGGTGAGCAGTTCTTC; CDR3: CASSVALAGAQEGEQFF
J: TRBJ2-2; V: TRBV6-5; size: NA; D: NA; DNA: TGTGCCAGCAGTTACTTGGCCGGAACGAACACCGGGGAGCTGTTTTTT; CDR3: CASSYLAGTNTGELFF
J: TRBJ1-5; V: TRBV19; size: NA; D: TRBD1; DNA: TGTGCCACCGCGACAGGGGATAGCAATCAGCCCCAGCATTTT; CDR3: CATATGDSNQPQHF
J: TRBJ2-7; V: TRBV29-1; size: few; D: TRBD1; DNA: TGCAGCGTTGAAGTTAACGCCCCGGGACAGGGGCGGCAGTACTTC; CDR3: CSVEVNAPGQGRQYF
J: TRBJ2-7; V: TRBV4-1; size: few; D: NA; DNA: TGCGCCAGCAGCCAGACAGGAGCTGGGACCTACGAGCAGTACTTC; CDR3: CASSQTGAGTYEQYF